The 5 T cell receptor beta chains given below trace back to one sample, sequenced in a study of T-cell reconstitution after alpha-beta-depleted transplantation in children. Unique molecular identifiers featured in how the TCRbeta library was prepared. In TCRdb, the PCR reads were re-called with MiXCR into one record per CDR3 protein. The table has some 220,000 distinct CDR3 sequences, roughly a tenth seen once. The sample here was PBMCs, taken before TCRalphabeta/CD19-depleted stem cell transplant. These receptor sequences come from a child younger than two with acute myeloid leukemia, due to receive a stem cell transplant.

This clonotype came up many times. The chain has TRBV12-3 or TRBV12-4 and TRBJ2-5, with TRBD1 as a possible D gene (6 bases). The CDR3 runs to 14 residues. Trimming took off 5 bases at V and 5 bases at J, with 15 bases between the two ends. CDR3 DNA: TGTGCCAGCAGTCAGACAGGTTCTCCGGAGACCCAGTACTTC. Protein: CASSQTGSPETQYF.

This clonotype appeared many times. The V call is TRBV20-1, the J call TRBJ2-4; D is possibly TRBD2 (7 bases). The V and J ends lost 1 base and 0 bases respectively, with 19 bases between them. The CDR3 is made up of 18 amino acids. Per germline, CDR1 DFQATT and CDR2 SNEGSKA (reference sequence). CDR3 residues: CSARALGGGWGAKNIQYF. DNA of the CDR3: TGCAGTGCTAGAGCCCTAGGCGGGGGCTGGGGAGCCAAAAACATTCAGTACTTC.

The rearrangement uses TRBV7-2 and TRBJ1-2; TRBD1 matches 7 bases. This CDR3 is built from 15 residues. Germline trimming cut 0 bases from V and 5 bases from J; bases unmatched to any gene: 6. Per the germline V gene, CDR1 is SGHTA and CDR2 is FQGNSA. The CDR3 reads CASSLAVGQIYGYTF. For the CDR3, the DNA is TGTGCCAGCAGCTTAGCGGTGGGACAGATTTATGGCTACACCTTC.

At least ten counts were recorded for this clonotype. The CDR3 spells CASSWGRTISPNTEAFF. The DNA for the CDR3 is TGCGCCAGCAGCTGGGGACGAACCATAAGTCCGAACACTGAAGCTTTCTTT. V is TRBV5-1 and J is TRBJ1-1, with D possibly being TRBD1 (5 bases). V lost 3 bases to trimming and J lost 1 base, with 19 bases between them. The CDR3 covers 17 residues. Looked up from germline, CDR1 is SGHRS and CDR2 is YFSETQ.

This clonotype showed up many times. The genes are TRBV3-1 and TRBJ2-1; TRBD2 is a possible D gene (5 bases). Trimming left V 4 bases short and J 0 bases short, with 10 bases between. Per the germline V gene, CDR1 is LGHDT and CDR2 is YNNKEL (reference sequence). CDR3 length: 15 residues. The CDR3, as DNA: TGTGCCAGCAGCCCAGCGGTCACCTCCTACAATGAGCAGTTCTTC. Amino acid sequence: CASSPAVTSYNEQFF.